The rows below give T cell receptor beta chains drawn from one sample of a study of human T cells and chemical hapten exposure. TCRdb analysed the RACE reads with MiXCR anew, one entry per CDR3 protein. The data contain about 380,000 distinct CDR3 sequences, about 4.4% of them singletons. The sequenced sample was whole blood, obtained in connection with sensitization to the hapten diphenylcyclopropenone (DPC). The receptors were gathered from a woman between 50 and 59 years old with alopecia areata. Some clones in this sample may be carry-over from other donors' samples. Both conserved end residues are part of each CDR3. D genes are given only for firm matches. A clone size is listed for some rows: how often the clone was seen (once, few, many), or a class if it is expanded.

>-|many|TRBV12-3/TRBV12-4|TRBJ2-7
CASSPSALSSYEQYF
TGTGCCAGCAGCCCATCCGCTTTGAGCTCCTACGAGCAGTACTTC
>TRBD2|many|TRBV5-1|TRBJ2-1
CASSVSGGIYNEQFF
TGCGCCAGCAGTGTCTCGGGGGGTATCTACAATGAGCAGTTCTTC
>-|many|TRBV27|TRBJ1-1
CASSYEGRTEAFF
TGTGCCAGCAGTTACGAAGGGCGGACTGAAGCTTTCTTT
>TRBD1|many|TRBV20-1|TRBJ2-7
CSARSGTDYEQYF
TGCAGTGCTAGATCCGGGACAGATTACGAGCAGTACTTC
>-|many|TRBV29-1|TRBJ2-2
CSVEDRGTGELFF
TGCAGCGTTGAAGATCGCGGCACCGGGGAGCTGTTTTTT
>-|many|TRBV29-1|TRBJ2-7
CSVEESGAQYF
TGCAGCGTAGAGGAATCAGGTGCGCAGTACTTC
>-|-|TRBV9|TRBJ2-2
CASSGAFTGELFF
TGTGCCAGCAGCGGAGCGTTCACCGGGGAGCTGTTTTTT
>-|many|TRBV28|TRBJ2-7
CASSWAHEQYF
TGTGCCAGCAGTTGGGCCCACGAGCAGTACTTC
>-|many|TRBV20-1|TRBJ1-1
CSAPNPGSNTEAFF
TGCAGTGCTCCCAACCCCGGGTCGAACACTGAAGCTTTCTTT
>-|-|TRBV5-6|TRBJ2-3
CASSPDLVNTQYF
TGTGCCAGCAGCCCGGACCTTGTCAATACGCAGTATTTT
>-|-|TRBV11-2|TRBJ1-3
CASSLGAGRGNTIYF
TGTGCCAGCAGCTTAGGAGCGGGGCGTGGAAACACCATATATTTT
>-|-|TRBV20-1|TRBJ2-5
CSARVEGLETQYF
TGCAGTGCTAGAGTCGAGGGTTTGGAGACCCAGTACTTC
>-|many|TRBV12-3/TRBV12-4|TRBJ2-5
CASSPEETQYF
TGTGCCAGCAGCCCGGAGGAGACCCAGTACTTC
>-|many|TRBV7-2|TRBJ1-4
CASSPSGAGVEKLFF
TGTGCCAGCAGCCCCTCCGGGGCCGGGGTTGAAAAACTGTTTTTT
>-|many|TRBV3-1|TRBJ2-5
CASTSGGLFQETQYF
TGTGCCAGCACAAGCGGTGGACTGTTCCAAGAGACCCAGTACTTC
>-|many|TRBV6-2/TRBV6-3|TRBJ2-3
CASRRLSDTQYF
TGTGCCAGCAGGCGGCTATCAGATACGCAGTATTTT
>TRBD2|-|TRBV19|TRBJ2-1
CASSTAGGRGEQFF
TGTGCCAGTAGTACCGCGGGGGGCCGGGGTGAGCAGTTCTTC
>-|few|TRBV2|TRBJ2-5
CASTRTVETQYF
TGTGCCAGCACCCGGACCGTCGAGACCCAGTACTTC
>-|many|TRBV6-5|TRBJ2-3
CASSGTPGTDTQYF
TGTGCCAGCAGCGGGACCCCCGGCACAGATACGCAGTATTTT
>-|-|TRBV6-2/TRBV6-3|TRBJ2-5
CASSSTGPPETQYF
TGTGCCAGCAGTTCCACAGGTCCCCCAGAGACCCAGTACTTC
>-|many|TRBV20-1|TRBJ2-2
CSARTGTGELFF
TGCAGTGCTAGGACGGGCACCGGGGAGCTGTTTTTT
>-|many|TRBV5-1|TRBJ2-7
CASSTLEGEQYF
TGCGCCAGCAGCACCCTGGAGGGCGAGCAGTACTTC
>-|-|TRBV28|TRBJ2-3
CASSFQAEVWTTDTQYF
TGTGCCAGCAGTTTTCAGGCGGAGGTGTGGACAACAGATACGCAGTATTTT
>-|many|TRBV12-3/TRBV12-4|TRBJ1-1
CASSHTGAEAFF
TGTGCCAGCAGCCACACTGGCGCTGAAGCTTTCTTT
>TRBD1|many|TRBV4-2|TRBJ1-1
CASSAPGQEVTEAFF
TGTGCCAGCAGCGCACCGGGACAGGAGGTAACTGAAGCTTTCTTT
>-|many|TRBV20-1|TRBJ1-5
CSARDREGRQSPQHF
TGCAGTGCTAGAGATCGCGAGGGCAGACAATCGCCCCAGCATTTT
>-|few|TRBV12-3/TRBV12-4|TRBJ1-2
CASSSRGPDYGYTF
TGTGCCAGCAGTTCCAGGGGACCGGACTATGGCTACACCTTC
>-|-|TRBV7-2|TRBJ2-7
CASSLEVDSAEQYF
TGTGCCAGCAGCTTAGAGGTGGACAGTGCCGAGCAGTACTTC
>-|few|TRBV5-5|TRBJ2-7
CASSLESQRSNEQYF
TGTGCCAGCAGCTTGGAGTCCCAACGGAGCAACGAGCAGTACTTC
>-|many|TRBV4-1|TRBJ1-2
CASSQVRGSGYGYTF
TGCGCCAGCAGCCAAGTCAGGGGTAGCGGCTATGGCTACACCTTC
>-|many|TRBV2|TRBJ1-1
CASTNGVNTEAFF
TGTGCCAGCACTAATGGGGTGAACACTGAAGCTTTCTTT
>-|few|TRBV6-2/TRBV6-3|TRBJ2-7
CASSIAAYYEQYF
TGTGCCAGCAGTATAGCGGCCTACTACGAGCAGTACTTC
>TRBD2|many|TRBV6-6|TRBJ2-3
CASSYSKRGSSTDTQYF
TGTGCCAGCAGTTACTCGAAGCGGGGGTCTAGCACAGATACGCAGTATTTT
>-|-|TRBV24-1|TRBJ2-2
CATRSQTGELFF
TGTGCCACCAGATCCCAGACCGGGGAGCTGTTTTTT
>-|many|TRBV7-8|TRBJ1-4
CASTPGDEKLFF
TGTGCCAGCACCCCGGGCGATGAAAAACTGTTTTTT
>-|-|TRBV15|TRBJ1-5
CATSRDLMIPNQPQHF
TGTGCCACCAGCAGAGATTTGATGATACCAAATCAGCCCCAGCATTTT
>TRBD2|few|TRBV7-2|TRBJ2-3
CASSLQSGSIDTQYF
TGTGCCAGCAGCTTACAAAGCGGGAGTATAGATACGCAGTATTTT
>TRBD2|many|TRBV11-2|TRBJ2-3
CASSPGRLASDTQYF
TGTGCCAGCAGTCCCGGTAGACTAGCGTCAGATACGCAGTATTTT
>TRBD2|-|TRBV27|TRBJ2-3
CASSLQKTSGYTDTQYF
TGTGCCAGCAGCCTACAGAAGACTAGCGGTTACACAGATACGCAGTATTTT
>-|-|TRBV12-3/TRBV12-4|TRBJ1-2
CASRRGLNYGYTF
TGTGCCAGCAGGCGTGGACTTAACTATGGCTACACCTTC
>TRBD2|many|TRBV4-2|TRBJ2-5
CASSQALAGGQETQYF
TGTGCCAGCAGCCAAGCGCTAGCGGGGGGGCAAGAGACCCAGTACTTC
>-|many|TRBV29-1|TRBJ2-4
CSVEGGDKNIQYF
TGCAGCGTTGAGGGGGGAGACAAAAACATTCAGTACTTC
>-|many|TRBV6-1|TRBJ1-6
CASTSMQQNSPLHF
TGTGCCAGCACGTCAATGCAGCAAAATTCACCCCTCCACTTT
>-|few|TRBV2|TRBJ2-2
CASTLDLVSGELFF
TGTGCCAGCACCCTGGACTTGGTTTCCGGGGAGCTGTTTTTT
>-|few|TRBV4-3|TRBJ2-1
CASRPRPQVGTYNEQFF
TGCGCCAGCAGACCCCGACCTCAGGTGGGAACCTACAATGAGCAGTTCTTC
>-|many|TRBV20-1|TRBJ1-1
CSASRDLYTEAFF
TGCAGTGCTAGCAGGGACCTCTACACTGAAGCTTTCTTT
>TRBD2|few|TRBV29-1|TRBJ2-3
CSVAGLAGSSTDTQYF
TGCAGCGTTGCGGGACTAGCGGGATCTAGCACAGATACGCAGTATTTT
>TRBD1|many|TRBV9|TRBJ1-1
CASSASLRGREAFF
TGTGCCAGCAGCGCGTCCCTAAGGGGGCGCGAAGCTTTCTTT
>-|many|TRBV12-3/TRBV12-4|TRBJ2-1
CASSYGASSYNEQFF
TGTGCCAGCAGTTACGGGGCAAGCTCCTACAATGAGCAGTTCTTC
>-|many|TRBV12-3/TRBV12-4|TRBJ2-4
CASSLSAPTVLAKNIQYF
TGTGCCAGCAGTTTATCAGCGCCGACGGTCTTAGCCAAAAACATTCAGTACTTC
>-|-|TRBV7-2|TRBJ2-1
CASSFDSGGHYNEQFF
TGTGCCAGCAGCTTCGACTCGGGGGGCCACTACAATGAGCAGTTCTTC
>-|many|TRBV15|TRBJ2-3
CATSSLTGYSPPDTQYF
TGTGCCACCAGCAGCCTCACAGGCTATTCCCCCCCAGATACGCAGTATTTT
>-|many|TRBV5-1|TRBJ1-6
CASSLDSVRNSPLHF
TGCGCCAGCAGCTTGGATTCAGTTCGTAATTCACCCCTCCACTTT